This TCR beta chain originates from a study of blood T cell repertoires in COVID-19. TCRdb's copy holds only in-frame clones and misses some; the assay was immunoSEQ multiplex PCR. The sample includes some 180,000 clones, 80% to 90% of them seen just once. CDR3 length: 11 amino acids. V lost 2 bases and J lost 7, with 4 bases in between. Germline V gene sequence: CDR1 SGHRS, CDR2 YFSETQ. The sequence was obtained from a human donor in a cohort sampled during active COVID-19. The rearrangement joins TRBV5-1 to TRBJ1-3; D is uncertain. Input material: peripheral blood. CDR3 sequence reads: CASSFGNTIYF. The CDR3 coding sequence is TGCGCCAGCAGCTTCGGGAACACCATATATTTT.